Presented here are 5 T cell receptor beta chains from one specimen sequenced in a study of blood T cell repertoires in COVID-19. Using immunoSEQ multiplex PCR, the repertoire was profiled, and TCRdb retains in-frame clones only, with some absent. The table lists under 250,000 clones, about 80% of them singletons. The sequencing sample was made of peripheral blood. All receptors come from a woman aged 60 to 75 with acute or convalescent COVID-19.

The chain couples TRBV19 to TRBJ1-1, with TRBD1 matching 7 bases. After removal of 7 bases from V and 1 base from J, the junction contained 3 bases not matched to a gene. There are 13 residues in the CDR3. Germline CDR1 LNHDA, CDR2 SQIVND (reference sequence). CDR3 amino acids: CASNQGGNTEAFF. DNA for the CDR3: TGTGCCAGTAACCAGGGGGGGAACACTGAAGCTTTCTTT.

This chain links TRBV9 with TRBJ2-2, with D perhaps matching TRBD2 (6 bases). Per germline, CDR1 SGDLS and CDR2 YYNGEE. Trimming stripped 0 bases from V and 7 bases from J, with 13 bases between. The CDR3 spans 15 residues. The CDR3 DNA follows: TGTGCCAGCAGCGTAGGAGCTAGCGTGGACGGGGAGCTGTTTTTT. Translated, it gives CASSVGASVDGELFF.

CDR3 nucleotides: TGCGCCAGCAGCTTGCAGCAGGGGGGAGCGGCGTGGAACACTGAAGCTTTCTTT. Its translation: CASSLQQGGAAWNTEAFF. The chain recombines TRBV5-1 with TRBJ1-1; 7 bases fit TRBD1. V shed 1 base, J shed 1 base, and the junction held 13 bases outside the gene matches. CDR3 length: 18 amino acids. Looked up from germline, CDR1 is SGHRS and CDR2 is YFSETQ.

The rearrangement uses TRBV7-2 and TRBJ1-3; 8 bases line up with TRBD1. Trimming removed 1 base from V and 4 bases from J; junction bases left unmatched: 9. Per germline, CDR1 SGHTA and CDR2 FQGNSA. This CDR3 contains 17 residues. CDR3 nucleotide sequence: TGTGCCAGCAGCTTAGGCCAGACAGGGGTGTCCGGAAACACCATATATTTT. Translating it yields CASSLGQTGVSGNTIYF.

In its sample, this clone was seen once. This chain joins TRBV5-4 and TRBJ2-7, with 9 nucleotides matching TRBD1. The germline CDR1 and CDR2 sequences are SGHNT and YYREEE (reference sequence). The CDR3 runs 14 residues. J gave up 6 bases and V 7 bases, and 11 bases lay outside the gene matches. The CDR3 region has the DNA TGTGCCAGCCGCCCCCGGGACAGGGTTTCCGAGCAGTACTTC. Protein sequence: CASRPRDRVSEQYF.